The 4 T cell receptor beta chains below come from one sample, sequenced in a study of blood T cell repertoires in COVID-19. Measured with immunoSEQ multiplex PCR; TCRdb has only the in-frame clones, and not every one. The sample consists of 300,000 to 350,000 clones, roughly nine tenths of them appearing once. The sample comprised PBMCs or T cells enriched from blood (not recorded which). Source of these receptors: a woman in her twenties or thirties who had recovered from COVID-19.

V and J are TRBV6-1 and TRBJ2-1, with 13 bases aligning to TRBD2. This CDR3 has 15 residues. The germline V gene encodes CDR1 MNHNS and CDR2 SASEGT. J lost 8 bases, V lost 2 bases, and 3 bases had no gene match. The CDR3 reads CASSERTSGGYEQFF. CDR3 DNA: TGTGCCAGCAGTGAACGGACTAGCGGGGGCTATGAGCAGTTCTTC.

In this sample, this clone turned up a few times. This sequence joins TRBV27 and TRBJ1-2; D perhaps matches TRBD1 (5 bases). The ends were cut back, 2 bases at V and 4 bases at J, with 8 bases in the middle. This CDR3 region has 13 residues. Germline V gene lookup returns CDR1 MNHEY and CDR2 SMNVEV (reference sequence). The CDR3 is CASSLMGGYGYTF. The CDR3 coding sequence is TGTGCCAGCAGTTTAATGGGGGGCTATGGCTACACCTTC.

The chain uses TRBV7-2 and TRBJ1-6; 8 bases are a match to TRBD1. With V trimmed by 7 bases and J by 8 bases, 4 bases remained unmatched. The CDR3 has 13 residues. The germline CDR1 and CDR2 sequences are SGHTA and FQGNSA. The CDR3 reads CASTQGAYSPLHF. The CDR3 DNA reads TGTGCCAGCACCCAGGGGGCATATTCACCCCTCCACTTT.

The chain uses TRBV19 and TRBJ2-7, with 7 bases lining up with TRBD1. The CDR3 contains 13 residues. Losses at the gene ends were 5 bases for V and 2 bases for J; bases not matched to a gene: 3. Germline lookup yields CDR1 LNHDA and CDR2 SQIVND (reference sequence). CDR3 sequence: CASSPTGAYEQYF. CDR3 in DNA: TGTGCCAGTAGTCCTACAGGGGCCTACGAGCAGTACTTC.